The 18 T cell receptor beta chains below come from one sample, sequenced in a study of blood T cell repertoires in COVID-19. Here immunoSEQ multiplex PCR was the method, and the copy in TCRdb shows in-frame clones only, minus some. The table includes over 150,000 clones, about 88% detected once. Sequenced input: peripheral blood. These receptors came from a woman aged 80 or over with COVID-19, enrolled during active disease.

As DNA, the CDR3 is TGTGCCAGCAGCCAGGGCGGGGCGACCCCAGTACGCACAGATACGCAGTATTTT. Protein: CASSQGGATPVRTDTQYF. The chain uses TRBV4-2 and TRBJ2-3, with D perhaps matching TRBD2 (6 bases). Trimming stripped 3 bases from V and 1 base from J, with 20 bases between. Per germline, CDR1 LGHNA and CDR2 YNFKEQ. The CDR3 is 18 amino acids.

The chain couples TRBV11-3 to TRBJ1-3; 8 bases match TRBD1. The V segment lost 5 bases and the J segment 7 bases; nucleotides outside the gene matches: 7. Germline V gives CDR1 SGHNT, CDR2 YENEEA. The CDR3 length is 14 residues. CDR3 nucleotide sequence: TGTGCCAGCAGCCCAGGACAGGGACGGAACACCATATATTTT. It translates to CASSPGQGRNTIYF.

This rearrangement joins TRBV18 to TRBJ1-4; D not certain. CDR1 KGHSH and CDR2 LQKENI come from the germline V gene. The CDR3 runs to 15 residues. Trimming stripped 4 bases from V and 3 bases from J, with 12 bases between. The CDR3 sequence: CASSLTEPANEKLFF. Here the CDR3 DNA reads TGTGCCAGCTCACTTACAGAGCCGGCTAATGAAAAACTGTTTTTT.

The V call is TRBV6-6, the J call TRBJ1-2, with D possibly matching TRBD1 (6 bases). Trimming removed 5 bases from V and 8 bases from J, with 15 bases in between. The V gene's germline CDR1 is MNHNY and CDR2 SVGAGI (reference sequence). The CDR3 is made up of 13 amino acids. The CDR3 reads CASSKTGQTGYTF. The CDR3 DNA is TGTGCCAGCAGTAAAACAGGGCAGACGGGCTACACCTTC.

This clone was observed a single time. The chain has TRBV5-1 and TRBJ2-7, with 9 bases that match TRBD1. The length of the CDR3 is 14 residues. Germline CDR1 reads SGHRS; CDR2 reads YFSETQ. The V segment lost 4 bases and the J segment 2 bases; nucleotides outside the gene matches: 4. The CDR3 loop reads CASSRQGGTYEQYF. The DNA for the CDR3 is TGCGCCAGCAGCCGACAGGGGGGTACCTACGAGCAGTACTTC.

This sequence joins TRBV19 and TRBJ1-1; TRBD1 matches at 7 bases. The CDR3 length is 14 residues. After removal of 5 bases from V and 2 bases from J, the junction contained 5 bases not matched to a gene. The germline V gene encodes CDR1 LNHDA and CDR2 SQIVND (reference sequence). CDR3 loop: CASSHDRVNTEAFF. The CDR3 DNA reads TGTGCCAGTAGTCACGACAGGGTCAACACTGAAGCTTTCTTT. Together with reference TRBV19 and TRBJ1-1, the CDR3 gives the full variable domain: DGGITQSPKYLFRKEGQNVTLSCEQNLNHDAMYWYRQDPGQGLRLIYYSQIVNDFQKGDIAEGYSVSREKKESFPLTVTSAQKNPTAFYLCASSHDRVNTEAFFGQGTRLTVV.

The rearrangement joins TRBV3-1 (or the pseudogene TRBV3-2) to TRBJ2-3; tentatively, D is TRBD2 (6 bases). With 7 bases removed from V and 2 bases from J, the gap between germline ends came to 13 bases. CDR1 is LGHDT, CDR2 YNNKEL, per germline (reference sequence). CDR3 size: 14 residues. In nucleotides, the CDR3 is TGTGCCAGCACGCTCGGGGGATTCACAGATACGCAGTATTTT. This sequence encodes CASTLGGFTDTQYF.

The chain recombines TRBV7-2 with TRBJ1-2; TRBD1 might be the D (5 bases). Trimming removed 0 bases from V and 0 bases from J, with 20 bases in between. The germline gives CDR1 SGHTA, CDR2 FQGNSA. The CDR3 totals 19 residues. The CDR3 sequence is CASSLADRGSTVPNYGYTF. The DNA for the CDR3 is TGTGCCAGCAGCTTAGCGGATCGGGGGTCCACAGTTCCTAACTATGGCTACACCTTC.

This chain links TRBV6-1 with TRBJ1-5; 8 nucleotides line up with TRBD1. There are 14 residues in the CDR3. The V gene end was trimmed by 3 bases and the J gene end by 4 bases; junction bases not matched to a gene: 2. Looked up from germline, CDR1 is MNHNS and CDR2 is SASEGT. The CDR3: CASSEQGANQPQHF. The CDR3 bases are TGTGCCAGCAGTGAGCAGGGGGCAAATCAGCCCCAGCATTTT.

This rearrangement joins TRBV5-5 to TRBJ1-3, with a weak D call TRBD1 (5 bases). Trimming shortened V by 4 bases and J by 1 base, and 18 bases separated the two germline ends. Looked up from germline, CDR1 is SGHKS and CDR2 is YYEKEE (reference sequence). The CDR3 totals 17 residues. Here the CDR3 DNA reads TGTGCCAGCAGCCCGAAAAAGGGAGGGGCTTCTGGAAACACCATATATTTT. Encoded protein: CASSPKKGGASGNTIYF.

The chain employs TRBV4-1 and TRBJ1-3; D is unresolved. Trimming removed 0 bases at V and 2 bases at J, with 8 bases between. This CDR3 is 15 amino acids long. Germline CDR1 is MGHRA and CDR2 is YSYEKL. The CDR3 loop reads CASSQENTAGNTIYF. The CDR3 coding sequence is TGCGCCAGCAGCCAAGAGAACACAGCTGGAAACACCATATATTTT.

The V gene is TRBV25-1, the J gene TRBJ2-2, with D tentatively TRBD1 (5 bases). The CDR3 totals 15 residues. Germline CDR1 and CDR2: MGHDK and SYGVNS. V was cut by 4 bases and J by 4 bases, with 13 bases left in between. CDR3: CASSGEQVPTGELFF. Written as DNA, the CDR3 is TGTGCCAGCAGTGGGGAACAGGTGCCCACCGGGGAGCTGTTTTTT. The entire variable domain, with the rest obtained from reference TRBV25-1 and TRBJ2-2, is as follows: EADIYQTPRYLVIGTGKKITLECSQTMGHDKMYWYQQDPGMELHLIHYSYGVNSTEKGDLSSESTVSRIRTEHFPLTLESARPSHTSQYLCASSGEQVPTGELFFGEGSRLTVL.

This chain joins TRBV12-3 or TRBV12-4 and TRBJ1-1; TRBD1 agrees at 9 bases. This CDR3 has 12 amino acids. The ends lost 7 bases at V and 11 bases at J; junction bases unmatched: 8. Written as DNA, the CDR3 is TGTGCCAGCATTAATACAGGGGGCAGCGCTTTCTTT. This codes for CASINTGGSAFF.

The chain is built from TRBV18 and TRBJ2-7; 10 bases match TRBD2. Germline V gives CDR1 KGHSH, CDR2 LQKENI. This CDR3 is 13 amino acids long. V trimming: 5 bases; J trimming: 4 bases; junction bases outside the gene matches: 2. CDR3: CASSSTSGYEQYF. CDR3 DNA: TGTGCCAGCTCATCGACTAGCGGGTACGAGCAGTACTTC.

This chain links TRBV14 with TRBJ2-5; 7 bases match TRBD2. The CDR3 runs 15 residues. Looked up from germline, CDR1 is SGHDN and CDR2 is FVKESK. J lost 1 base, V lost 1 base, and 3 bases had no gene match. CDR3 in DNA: TGTGCCAGCAGCCAAGCTAGCGGTCCCCAAGAGACCCAGTACTTC. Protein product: CASSQASGPQETQYF.

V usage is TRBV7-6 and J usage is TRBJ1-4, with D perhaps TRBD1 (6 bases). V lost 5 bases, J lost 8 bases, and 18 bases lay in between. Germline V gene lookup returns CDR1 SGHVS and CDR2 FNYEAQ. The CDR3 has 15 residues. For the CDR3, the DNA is TGTGCCAGCAGCCCAATAACAGGGATAGGAGAAAAACTGTTTTTT. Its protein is CASSPITGIGEKLFF.

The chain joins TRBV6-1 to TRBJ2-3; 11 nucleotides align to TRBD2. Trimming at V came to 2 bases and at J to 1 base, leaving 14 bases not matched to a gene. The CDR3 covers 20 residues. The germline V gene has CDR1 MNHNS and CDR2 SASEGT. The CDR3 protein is CASSELDRLAGTPRTDTQYF. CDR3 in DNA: TGTGCCAGCAGTGAACTAGACAGACTAGCGGGAACGCCTCGCACAGATACGCAGTATTTT.

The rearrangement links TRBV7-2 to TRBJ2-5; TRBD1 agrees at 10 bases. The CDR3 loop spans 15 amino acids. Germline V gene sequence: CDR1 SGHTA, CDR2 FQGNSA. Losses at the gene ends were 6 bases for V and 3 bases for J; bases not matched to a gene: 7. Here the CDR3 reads CASSDRGRIEETQYF. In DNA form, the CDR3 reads TGTGCCAGCAGTGACAGGGGGCGAATCGAAGAGACCCAGTACTTC.